This passage covers 20 T cell receptor beta chains from one sample sequenced in a study of T-cell reconstitution after alpha-beta-depleted transplantation in children. Unique molecular identifiers were used in preparing the TCRbeta library. TCRdb processed the PCR reads anew with MiXCR; each CDR3 protein has one entry. Altogether about 980,000 distinct CDR3 sequences are present, around 30% being singletons, with the ten largest covering about 28%. The sample consisted of PBMCs, mostly from graft donor cells, taken 360 days after TCRalphabeta/CD19-depleted stem cell transplant. These receptors were collected from a boy younger than two who had a stem cell transplant for SCID, so the T cells may come from the graft donor.

V and J are TRBV7-9 and TRBJ2-7; 7 bases agree with TRBD1. Germline CDR1 reads SEHNR; CDR2 reads FQNEAQ (reference sequence). The length of the CDR3 is 12 residues. V was clipped by 10 bases and J by 7 bases; unmatched bases: 10. CDR3 residues: CATQTGSREQYF. The CDR3, as DNA: TGTGCCACCCAGACAGGGTCGCGAGAGCAGTACTTC.

This clonotype occurred a few times. The V gene is TRBV5-7, the J gene TRBJ1-2; D is ambiguous. TRBV5-7 is given ORF status, its function remaining uncertain. V was shortened by 2 bases and J by 0 bases, with 11 bases between the two germline ends. The CDR3 runs to 15 residues. The CDR3 spells CASSFAGCPNYGYTF. DNA of the CDR3: TGTGCCAGCAGCTTCGCCGGCTGTCCTAACTATGGCTACACCTTC.

This clonotype was counted a few times. This chain joins TRBV7-2 and TRBJ1-2, with D uncertain. V lost 2 bases, J lost 7 bases, and 8 bases lay in between. Germline V gene lookup returns CDR1 SGHTA and CDR2 FQGNSA. The CDR3 is 12 amino acids. The chain's CDR3 is CASSLRAAGYTF. DNA for the CDR3: TGTGCCAGCAGCTTAAGGGCGGCTGGCTACACCTTC.

This clonotype was observed a few times. V and J are TRBV5-5 and TRBJ2-7; D might be TRBD1 (5 bases). V was shortened by 2 bases and J by 3 bases, with 12 bases between the two germline ends. Germline CDR1 reads SGHKS; CDR2 reads YYEKEE (reference sequence). This CDR3 has 14 amino acids. The CDR3 DNA reads TGTGCCAGCAGCTTTGGTCTTCAGGGCTACGAGCAGTACTTC. Translated, it gives CASSFGLQGYEQYF. Based on the CDR3 plus reference TRBV5-5 and TRBJ2-7, the full variable domain is DAGVTQSPTHLIKTRGQQVTLRCSPISGHKSVSWYQQVLGQGPQFIFQYYEKEERGRGNFPDRFSARQFPNYSSELNVNALLLGDSALYLCASSFGLQGYEQYFGPGTRLTVT.

V is TRBV11-2 and J is TRBJ2-3; possible D gene TRBD2, 6 bases. The germline V gene encodes CDR1 SGHAT and CDR2 FQNNGV. V gave up 5 bases and J gave up 4 bases, with 28 bases separating them. The CDR3 extends over 19 amino acids. CDR3 DNA: TGTGCCAGCAGCGCACCGGGGACTCGCTTACTCACAGGTCCAGATACGCAGTATTTT. Translated, it gives CASSAPGTRLLTGPDTQYF.

V and J are TRBV5-1 and TRBJ2-3; TRBD1 is a possible D gene (5 bases). The V gene's germline CDR1 is SGHRS and CDR2 YFSETQ. CDR3 length equals 16 residues. Trimming took off 4 bases at V and 1 base at J, with 16 bases between the two ends. The CDR3, as DNA: TGCGCCAGCAGCCGGACGACAGTTGGGGGCACAGATACGCAGTATTTT. It codes for CASSRTTVGGTDTQYF.

The gene calls are TRBV5-1 and TRBJ2-2, with D maybe TRBD1 (6 bases). CDR1 and CDR2 from the germline V gene are SGHRS and YFSETQ. This CDR3 has 15 amino acids. Trimming removed 8 bases from V and 0 bases from J, with 14 bases in between. CDR3 sequence (DNA): TGCGCCAGTACCTCCGGGACATCGAACACCGGGGAGCTGTTTTTT. Amino acids: CASTSGTSNTGELFF.

In regard to this clonotype: Its ends do not fully match the called genes, so a read error is possible. This sequence joins TRBV4-1 and TRBJ2-7; D perhaps matches TRBD2 (6 bases). Per the germline V gene, CDR1 is MGHRA and CDR2 is YSYEKL. The CDR3 is 11 amino acids. The CDR3 loop is CASSVGEAYTF. The CDR3 DNA reads TGCGCCAGCAGCGTGGGGGAGGCCTATACCTTC.

The chain joins TRBV20-1 to TRBJ1-1; 10 bases fit TRBD1. V gave up 0 bases and J gave up 8 bases; unmatched junction bases: 6. CDR1 is DFQATT and CDR2 is SNEGSKA in the germline V gene (reference sequence). The CDR3 is made up of 14 amino acids. The CDR3 protein is CSARDGTGVSEAFF. DNA for the CDR3: TGCAGTGCTAGAGATGGGACAGGGGTGTCAGAAGCTTTCTTT.

This clonotype was detected only a few times. The rearrangement uses TRBV20-1 and TRBJ1-5; 7 nucleotides match TRBD1. The CDR3 loop spans 14 amino acids. From germline, CDR1 is DFQATT and CDR2 SNEGSKA (reference sequence). V lost 5 bases, J lost 6 bases, and 10 bases stayed unmatched. CDR3 DNA sequence: TGCAGTGCTGGGTCAGGGGGTTTGGCTCAGCCCCAGCATTTT. This sequence encodes CSAGSGGLAQPQHF.

This chain joins TRBV28 and TRBJ1-2; no clear D gene. The V gene lost 3 bases and the J gene lost 8 bases, with 13 bases spanning the gap. Germline CDR1 MDHEN, CDR2 SYDVKM. This CDR3 comprises 13 residues. CDR3 coding DNA: TGTGCCAGCAGTTTCTCCGGGGTCGGGGGCTACACCTTC. It translates to CASSFSGVGGYTF.

This clonotype turned up a few times. The chain uses TRBV25-1 and TRBJ2-1, with 8 bases fitting TRBD2. This CDR3 region has 15 residues. From germline, CDR1 is MGHDK and CDR2 SYGVNS. The junction had 12 bases not matched to a gene; V was cut back by 4 bases and J by 10 bases. CDR3 in DNA: TGTGCCAGCAGTGGAGGGACTAGTCTGGGGTGGGAGCAGTTCTTC. Protein product: CASSGGTSLGWEQFF.

The chain recombines TRBV12-3 or TRBV12-4 with TRBJ1-2; perhaps TRBD1 as D (5 bases). This CDR3 has 16 amino acids. The V gene lost 5 bases and the J gene lost 1 base, with 17 bases spanning the gap. The DNA for the CDR3 is TGTGCCAGCAGTCTCGTAATTGGAGGGGTTAACTATGGCTACACCTTC. Protein product: CASSLVIGGVNYGYTF.

The chain's CDR3 is CATSRDRVTYGYTF. CDR3 in DNA: TGTGCCACCAGCAGAGATCGGGTTACCTATGGCTACACCTTC. The J gene is TRBJ1-2, the V gene TRBV15; unclear D gene. The CDR3 is 14 amino acids. With 0 bases removed from V and 4 bases from J, the gap between germline ends came to 9 bases. The germline CDR1 and CDR2 sequences are LNHNV and YYDKDF (reference sequence).

This chain uses TRBV25-1 with TRBJ2-3; 8 positions agree with TRBD2. Per the germline V gene, CDR1 is MGHDK and CDR2 is SYGVNS. V lost 2 bases and J lost 4; bases outside the gene matches: 5. The CDR3 sequence is 15 residues long. The CDR3 loop is CASSEERGGPDTQYF. Here the CDR3 DNA reads TGTGCCAGCAGTGAAGAACGGGGGGGCCCAGATACGCAGTATTTT.

This clonotype occurred a few times. The J gene is TRBJ2-2, the V gene TRBV18, with D perhaps being TRBD1 or TRBD2 (5 bases each). V dropped 1 base and J dropped 6 bases, with 9 bases sitting between them. This CDR3 comprises 14 residues. CDR1 and CDR2 from the germline V gene are KGHSH and LQKENI. CDR3 DNA: TGTGCCAGCTCACCACGGGACGTCGCCGGGGAGCTGTTTTTT. It translates to CASSPRDVAGELFF.

There are a few counts of this clonotype. The chain is built from TRBV20-1 and TRBJ2-5; TRBD2 matches at 10 bases. The CDR3 covers 15 residues. J gave up 5 bases and V 0 bases, and 6 bases lay outside the gene matches. CDR1 DFQATT and CDR2 SNEGSKA come from the germline V gene (reference sequence). This CDR3 reads CSAREERGGGETQYF. In nucleotides, the CDR3 is TGCAGTGCTAGAGAGGAGCGGGGGGGCGGGGAGACCCAGTACTTC.

This clonotype occurred a few times. The CDR3 nucleotides are TGCGCCAGCAGCCAAGATGGGGGGCAGGGGGGGTATGGCTACACCTTC. This gives the protein CASSQDGGQGGYGYTF. The chain combines TRBV4-3 with TRBJ1-2; TRBD1 aligns across 7 bases. Germline loops: CDR1 LGHNA, CDR2 YSLEER. This CDR3 region has 16 residues. V lost 0 bases to trimming and J lost 5 bases; unmatched junction nucleotides: 9.

The chain uses TRBV18 and TRBJ1-1; 8 bases line up with TRBD1. The length of the CDR3 is 15 residues. Trimming cost V 6 bases and J 4 bases; bases outside gene matches: 10. Germline V gene lookup returns CDR1 KGHSH and CDR2 LQKENI. The CDR3 DNA reads as TGTGCCAGCTCCCCCGACAGGGGAGGGGGCACTGAAGCTTTCTTT. Translated, it gives CASSPDRGGGTEAFF.

There are a few counts of this clonotype. The chain uses TRBV2 and TRBJ2-1; D possibly corresponds to TRBD2 (6 bases). Germline-derived CDR1 and CDR2 are SNHLY and FYNNEI. Trimming took off 7 bases at V and 4 bases at J, with 11 bases between the two ends. The CDR3 extends over 13 amino acids. The CDR3 bases are TGTGCCAGCATGGTGGGACTGTACAATGAGCAGTTCTTC. Its protein is CASMVGLYNEQFF. The whole variable domain, filled in from reference TRBV2 and TRBJ2-1, reads EPEVTQTPSHQVTQMGQEVILRCVPISNHLYFYWYRQILGQKVEFLVSFYNNEISEKSEIFDDQFSVERPDGSNFTLKIRSTKLEDSAMYFCASMVGLYNEQFFGPGTRLTVL.